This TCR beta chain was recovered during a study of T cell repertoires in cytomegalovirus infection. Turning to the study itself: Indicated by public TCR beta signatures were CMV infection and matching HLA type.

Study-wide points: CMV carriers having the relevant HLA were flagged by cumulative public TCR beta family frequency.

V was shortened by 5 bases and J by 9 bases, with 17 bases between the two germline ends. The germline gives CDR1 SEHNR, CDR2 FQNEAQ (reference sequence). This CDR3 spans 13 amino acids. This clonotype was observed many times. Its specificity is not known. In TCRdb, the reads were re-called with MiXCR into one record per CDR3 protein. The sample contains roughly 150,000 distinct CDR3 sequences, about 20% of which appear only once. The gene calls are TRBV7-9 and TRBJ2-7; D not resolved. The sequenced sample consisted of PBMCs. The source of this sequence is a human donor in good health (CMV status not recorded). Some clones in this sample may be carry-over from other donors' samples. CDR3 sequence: CASSISTPLGQYF. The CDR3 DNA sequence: TGTGCCAGCAGCATATCGACCCCGTTGGGGCAGTACTTC.